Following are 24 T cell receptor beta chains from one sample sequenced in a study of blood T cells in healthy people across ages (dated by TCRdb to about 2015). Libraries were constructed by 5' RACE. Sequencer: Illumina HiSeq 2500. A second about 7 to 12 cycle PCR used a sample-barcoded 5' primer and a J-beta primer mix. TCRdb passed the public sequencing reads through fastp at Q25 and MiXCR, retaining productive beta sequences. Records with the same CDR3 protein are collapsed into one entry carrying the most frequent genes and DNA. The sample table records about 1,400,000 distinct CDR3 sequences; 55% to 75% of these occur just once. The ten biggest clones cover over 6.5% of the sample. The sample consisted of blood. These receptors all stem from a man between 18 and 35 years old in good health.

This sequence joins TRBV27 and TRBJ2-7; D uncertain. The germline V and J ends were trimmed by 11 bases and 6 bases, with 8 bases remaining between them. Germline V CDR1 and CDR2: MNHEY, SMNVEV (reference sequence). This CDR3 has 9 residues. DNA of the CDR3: TGTGCCGGCGCCTCCGAGCAGTACTTC. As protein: CAGASEQYF.

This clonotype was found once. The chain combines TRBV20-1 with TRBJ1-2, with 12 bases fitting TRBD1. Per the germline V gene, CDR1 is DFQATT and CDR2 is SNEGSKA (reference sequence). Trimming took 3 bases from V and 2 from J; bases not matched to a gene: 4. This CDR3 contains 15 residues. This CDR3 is CSARGDRGLNYGYTF. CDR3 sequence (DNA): TGCAGTGCTAGGGGGGACAGGGGGCTGAACTATGGCTACACCTTC.

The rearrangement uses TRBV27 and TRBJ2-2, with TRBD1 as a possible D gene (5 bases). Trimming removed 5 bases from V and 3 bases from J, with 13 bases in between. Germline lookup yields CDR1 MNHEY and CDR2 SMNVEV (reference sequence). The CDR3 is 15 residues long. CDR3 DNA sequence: TGTGCCAGCAGTGTTATTACAGGTTACACCGGGGAGCTGTTTTTT. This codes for CASSVITGYTGELFF.

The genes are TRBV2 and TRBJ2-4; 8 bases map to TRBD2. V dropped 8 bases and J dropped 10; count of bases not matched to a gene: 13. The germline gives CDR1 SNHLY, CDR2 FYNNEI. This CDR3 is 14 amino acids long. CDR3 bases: TGTGCCAGCCTGAACCCAGCGGGAGAAGTTATTCAGTACTTC. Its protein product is CASLNPAGEVIQYF. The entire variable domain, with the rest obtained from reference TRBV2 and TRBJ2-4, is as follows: EPEVTQTPSHQVTQMGQEVILRCVPISNHLYFYWYRQILGQKVEFLVSFYNNEISEKSEIFDDQFSVERPDGSNFTLKIRSTKLEDSAMYFCASLNPAGEVIQYFGAGTRLSVL.

CDR3 region: CATSALDGGELFF. In DNA, the CDR3 is TGTGCCACCAGTGCCCTAGATGGCGGGGAGCTGTTTTTT. The chain combines TRBV24-1 with TRBJ2-2; unclear D gene. The CDR3 extends over 13 amino acids. Per germline, CDR1 KGHDR and CDR2 SFDVKD. Trimming shortened V by 5 bases and J by 7 bases, and 10 bases separated the two germline ends.

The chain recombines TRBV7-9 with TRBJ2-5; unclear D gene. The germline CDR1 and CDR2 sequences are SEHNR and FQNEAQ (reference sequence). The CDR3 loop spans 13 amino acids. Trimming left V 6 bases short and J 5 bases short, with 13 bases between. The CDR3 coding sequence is TGTGCCAGCAGACCCGACGTATTGGAGACCCAGTACTTC. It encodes CASRPDVLETQYF.

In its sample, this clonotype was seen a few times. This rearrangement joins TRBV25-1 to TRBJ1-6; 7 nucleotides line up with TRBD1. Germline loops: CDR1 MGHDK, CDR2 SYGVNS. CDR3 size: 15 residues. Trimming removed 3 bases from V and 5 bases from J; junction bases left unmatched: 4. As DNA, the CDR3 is TGTGCCAGCAGTGACTACGGGACAGATAATTCACCCCTCCACTTT. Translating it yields CASSDYGTDNSPLHF.

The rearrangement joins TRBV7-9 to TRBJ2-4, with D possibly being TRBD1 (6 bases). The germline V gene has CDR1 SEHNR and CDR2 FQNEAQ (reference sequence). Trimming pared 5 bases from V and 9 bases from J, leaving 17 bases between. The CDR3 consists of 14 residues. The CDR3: CASSPRQGPGIQYF. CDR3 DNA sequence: TGTGCCAGCAGCCCCAGGCAGGGGCCGGGCATTCAGTACTTC.

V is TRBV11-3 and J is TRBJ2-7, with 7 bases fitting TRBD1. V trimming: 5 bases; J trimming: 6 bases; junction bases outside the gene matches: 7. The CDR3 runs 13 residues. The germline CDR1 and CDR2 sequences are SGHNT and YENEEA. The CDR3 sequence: CASSRRPGGEQYF. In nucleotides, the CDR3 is TGTGCCAGCAGCCGCCGGCCAGGGGGCGAGCAGTACTTC.

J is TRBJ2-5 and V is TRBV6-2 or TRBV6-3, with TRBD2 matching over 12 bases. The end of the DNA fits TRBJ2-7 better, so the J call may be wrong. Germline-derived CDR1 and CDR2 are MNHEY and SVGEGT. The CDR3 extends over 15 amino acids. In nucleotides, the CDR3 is TGTGCCAGCAGCCCAGCGACTAGCGGGAGCTACGAGCAGTACTTC. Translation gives CASSPATSGSYEQYF.

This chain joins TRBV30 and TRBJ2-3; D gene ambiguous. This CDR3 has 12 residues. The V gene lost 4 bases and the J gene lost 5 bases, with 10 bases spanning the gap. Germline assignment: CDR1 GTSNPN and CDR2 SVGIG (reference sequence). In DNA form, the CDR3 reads TGTGCCTGGAATTGGGTACGAGATACGCAGTATTTT. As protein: CAWNWVRDTQYF.

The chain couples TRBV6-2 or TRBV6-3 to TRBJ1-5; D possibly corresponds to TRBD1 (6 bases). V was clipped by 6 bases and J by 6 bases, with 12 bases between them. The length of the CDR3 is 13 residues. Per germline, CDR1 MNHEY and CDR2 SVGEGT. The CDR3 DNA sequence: TGTGCCAGCAGGAGAGGCAGGGGTCAGCCCCAGCATTTT. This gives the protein CASRRGRGQPQHF.

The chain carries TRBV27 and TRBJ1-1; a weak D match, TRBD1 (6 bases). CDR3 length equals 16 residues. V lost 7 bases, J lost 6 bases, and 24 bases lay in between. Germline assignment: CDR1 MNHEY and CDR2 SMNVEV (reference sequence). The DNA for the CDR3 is TGTGCCAGCAAACCAGGGGCGGGGAGACTCAACGCTGAAGCTTTCTTT. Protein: CASKPGAGRLNAEAFF.

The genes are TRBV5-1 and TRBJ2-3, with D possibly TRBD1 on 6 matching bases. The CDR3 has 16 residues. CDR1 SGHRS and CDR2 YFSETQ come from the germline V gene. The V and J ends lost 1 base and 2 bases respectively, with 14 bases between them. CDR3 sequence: CASSLRGYRVTDTQYF. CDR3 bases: TGCGCCAGCAGCTTGCGGGGTTACAGGGTCACAGATACGCAGTATTTT.

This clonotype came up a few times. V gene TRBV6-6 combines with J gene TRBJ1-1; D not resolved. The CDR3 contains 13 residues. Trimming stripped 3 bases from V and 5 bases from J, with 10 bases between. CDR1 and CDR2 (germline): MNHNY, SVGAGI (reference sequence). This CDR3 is CASSYTRETEAFF. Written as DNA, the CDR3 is TGTGCCAGCAGTTATACGAGGGAGACTGAAGCTTTCTTT.

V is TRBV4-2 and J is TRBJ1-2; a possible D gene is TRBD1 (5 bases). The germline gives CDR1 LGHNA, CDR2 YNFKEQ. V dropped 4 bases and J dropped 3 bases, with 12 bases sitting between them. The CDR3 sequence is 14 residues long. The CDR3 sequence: CASSRGQADYGYTF. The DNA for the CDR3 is TGTGCCAGCAGCCGCGGACAAGCGGACTATGGCTACACCTTC.

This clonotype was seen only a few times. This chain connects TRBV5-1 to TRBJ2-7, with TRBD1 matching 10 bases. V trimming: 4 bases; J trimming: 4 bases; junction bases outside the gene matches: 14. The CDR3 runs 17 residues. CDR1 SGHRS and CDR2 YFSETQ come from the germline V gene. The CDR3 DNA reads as TGCGCCAGCAGCAAGGGACAGGGGATCCGGACTTCTTACGAGCAGTACTTC. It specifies CASSKGQGIRTSYEQYF.

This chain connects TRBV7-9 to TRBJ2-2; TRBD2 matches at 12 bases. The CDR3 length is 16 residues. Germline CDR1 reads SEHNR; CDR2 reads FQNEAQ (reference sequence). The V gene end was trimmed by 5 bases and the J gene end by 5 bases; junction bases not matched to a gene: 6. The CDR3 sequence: CASSPLAGGTTGELFF. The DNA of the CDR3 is TGTGCCAGCAGCCCTCTAGCGGGGGGGACGACCGGGGAGCTGTTTTTT. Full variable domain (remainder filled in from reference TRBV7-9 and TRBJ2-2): DTGVSQNPRHKITKRGQNVTFRCDPISEHNRLYWYRQTLGQGPEFLTYFQNEAQLEKSRLLSDRFSAERPKGSFSTLEIQRTEQGDSAMYLCASSPLAGGTTGELFFGEGSRLTVL.

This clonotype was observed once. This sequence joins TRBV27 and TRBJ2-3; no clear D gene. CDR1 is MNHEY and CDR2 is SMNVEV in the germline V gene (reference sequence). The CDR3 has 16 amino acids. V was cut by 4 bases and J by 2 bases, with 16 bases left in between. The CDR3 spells CASSSFMGSPTDTQYF. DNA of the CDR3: TGTGCCAGCAGTTCCTTCATGGGAAGTCCCACAGATACGCAGTATTTT.

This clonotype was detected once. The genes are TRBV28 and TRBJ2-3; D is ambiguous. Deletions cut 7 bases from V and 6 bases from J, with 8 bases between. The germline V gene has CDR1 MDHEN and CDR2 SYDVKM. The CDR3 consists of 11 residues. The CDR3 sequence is CASNNRDTQYF. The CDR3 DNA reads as TGTGCCAGCAACAACCGGGATACGCAGTATTTT. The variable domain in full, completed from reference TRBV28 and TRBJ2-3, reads DVKVTQSSRYLVKRTGEKVFLECVQDMDHENMFWYRQDPGLGLRLIYFSYDVKMKEKGDIPEGYSVSREKKERFSLILESASTNQTSMYLCASNNRDTQYFGPGTRLTVL.

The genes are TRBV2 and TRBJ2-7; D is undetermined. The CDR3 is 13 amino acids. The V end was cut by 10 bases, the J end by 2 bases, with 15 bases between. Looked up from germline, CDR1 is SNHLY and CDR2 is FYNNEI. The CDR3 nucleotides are TGTGCCACCGCAGAAGCTCGGACCTACGAGCAGTACTTC. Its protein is CATAEARTYEQYF.

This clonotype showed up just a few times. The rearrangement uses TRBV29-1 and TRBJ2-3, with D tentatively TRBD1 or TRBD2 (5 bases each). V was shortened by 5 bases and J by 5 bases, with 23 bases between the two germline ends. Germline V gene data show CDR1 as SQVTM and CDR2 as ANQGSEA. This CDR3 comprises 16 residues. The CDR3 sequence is CSVNTNRDLFLDTQYF. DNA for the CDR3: TGCAGCGTTAATACCAACCGGGACCTTTTTCTAGATACGCAGTATTTT.

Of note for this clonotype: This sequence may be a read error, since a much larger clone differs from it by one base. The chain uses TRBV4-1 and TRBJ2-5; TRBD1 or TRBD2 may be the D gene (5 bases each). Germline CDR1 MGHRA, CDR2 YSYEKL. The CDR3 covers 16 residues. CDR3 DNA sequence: TGCGCCAGCAGCCAAGGTTACGGGACCCTTCAAGTGACCCAGTACTTC. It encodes CASSQGYGTLQVTQYF.

The CDR3 DNA is TGCAGCGTTGTGTCAGCTAGCAATGAGCAGTTCTTC. Protein sequence: CSVVSASNEQFF. The V call is TRBV29-1, the J call TRBJ2-1; D is unresolved. Trimming took off 4 bases at V and 6 bases at J, with 10 bases between the two ends. The CDR3 sequence is 12 residues long. In germline, CDR1 is SQVTM, CDR2 ANQGSEA.